This TCR beta chain emerged from a study of Tregs in tolerant kidney transplant recipients. TCRdb's table, derived via immunoSEQ multiplex PCR, lists solely in-frame clones and lacks some. The data show 240,000 or so clones, 80% to 85% seen once. A note on this clone: Its antigen is unknown.

V gave up 4 bases and J gave up 7 bases, with 13 bases separating them. This CDR3 comprises 14 residues. Germline V CDR1 and CDR2: KGHSH, LQKENI. General observations from the study: Findings come from small patient numbers and require larger validation.

This clonotype originated in a human donor in good health. The sequenced sample was CD4+ T cells from blood. The rearrangement links TRBV18 to TRBJ1-4; D is possibly TRBD1 (6 bases). CDR3 DNA sequence: TGTGCCAGCTCACTTGGGTCACAGGGTGAAAAACTGTTTTTT. Protein sequence: CASSLGSQGEKLFF.